The 23 T cell receptor beta chains listed next were all sequenced from one sample in a study of control samples from healthy donors and cancer patients. Method: immunoSEQ multiplex PCR; TCRdb's copy keeps in-frame clones and lacks some. The sample records 150,000 or so clones, approximately 90% being singletons. What was sequenced was blood. These receptors all come from a man in his forties in good health.

The gene calls are TRBV5-1 and TRBJ1-1; maybe TRBD1 (6 bases). This CDR3 has 14 amino acids. V lost 3 bases and J 1 base, leaving 10 bases between the germline ends. Per germline, CDR1 SGHRS and CDR2 YFSETQ. The CDR3 loop reads CASSSIQGNTEAFF. CDR3 in DNA: TGCGCCAGCAGCTCCATACAGGGGAACACTGAAGCTTTCTTT.

This chain joins TRBV9 and TRBJ2-7, with 7 bases matching TRBD2. V was clipped by 4 bases and J by 0 bases; unmatched bases: 7. This CDR3 has 15 residues. Germline V gene data show CDR1 as SGDLS and CDR2 as YYNGEE. DNA for the CDR3: TGTGCCAGCAGCCCCCGGCGGGGGAGCTCCTACGAGCAGTACTTC. This codes for CASSPRRGSSYEQYF.

The gene calls are TRBV18 and TRBJ2-7, with D perhaps TRBD2 (5 bases). The germline V gene encodes CDR1 KGHSH and CDR2 LQKENI. CDR3 length equals 12 residues. The germline V and J ends were trimmed by 3 bases and 7 bases, with 10 bases remaining between them. For the CDR3, the DNA is TGTGCCAGCTCACCGGGAGTATCGGAGCAGTACTTC. This sequence encodes CASSPGVSEQYF.

This sequence joins TRBV10-3 and TRBJ2-1; D remains unclear. The germline gives CDR1 ENHRY, CDR2 SYGVKD. With 6 bases removed from V and 8 bases from J, the gap between germline ends came to 17 bases. The CDR3 consists of 14 residues. CDR3 nucleotide sequence: TGTGCCATCAGCCTAAACTCCGGTGGCGATGAGCAGTTCTTC. As protein: CAISLNSGGDEQFF.

CDR3 loop: CASSYSSGGYNEQFF. CDR3 bases: TGTGCCAGCAGTTACTCTAGCGGAGGTTACAATGAGCAGTTCTTC. The chain links TRBV5-6 to TRBJ2-1, with TRBD2 identical over 7 bases. Losses at the gene ends were 5 bases for V and 4 bases for J; bases not matched to a gene: 9. Germline assignment: CDR1 SGHDT and CDR2 YYEEEE. The CDR3 sequence is 15 residues long.

The chain has TRBV19 and TRBJ2-7; TRBD1 matches 11 bases. The CDR3 runs 16 residues. CDR1 and CDR2 from the germline V gene are LNHDA and SQIVND (reference sequence). Trimming cost V 3 bases and J 7 bases; bases outside gene matches: 11. DNA of the CDR3: TGTGCCAGTAGTATCTCGGAGGGACAGGGGGTTAATGAGCAGTACTTC. It yields the protein CASSISEGQGVNEQYF.

V and J are TRBV29-1 and TRBJ2-3; tentative D call: TRBD2 (5 bases). This CDR3 is built from 13 residues. Germline CDR1 reads SQVTM; CDR2 reads ANQGSEA. V was clipped by 0 bases and J by 3 bases, with 7 bases between them. The chain's CDR3 is CSVEDLATDTQYF. The CDR3 DNA reads as TGCAGCGTTGAAGATTTAGCGACAGATACGCAGTATTTT.

V and J are TRBV7-2 and TRBJ2-3; TRBD2 matches at 7 bases. CDR1 SGHTA and CDR2 FQGNSA come from the germline V gene. The ends lost 3 bases at V and 0 bases at J; junction bases unmatched: 0. The CDR3 is 14 amino acids. The chain's CDR3 is CASSLRGSTDTQYF. CDR3 coding DNA: TGTGCCAGCAGCTTGCGGGGGAGCACAGATACGCAGTATTTT.

V and J are TRBV28 and TRBJ1-4, with 11 bases that match TRBD1. In germline, CDR1 is MDHEN, CDR2 SYDVKM. The junction had 7 bases not matched to a gene; V was cut back by 6 bases and J by 7 bases. The CDR3 has 15 residues. The chain's CDR3 is CASREDRGQGEKLFF. CDR3 bases: TGTGCCAGCAGGGAGGACAGGGGGCAAGGTGAAAAACTGTTTTTT.

V usage is TRBV6-5 and J usage is TRBJ2-3; 7 bases are a match to TRBD1. The CDR3 is 14 residues long. Germline CDR1 reads MNHEY; CDR2 reads SVGAGI. Trimming took 5 bases from V and 4 from J; bases not matched to a gene: 6. CDR3 in amino acids: CASSLRTGADTQYF. The CDR3 DNA sequence: TGTGCCAGCAGTCTAAGGACAGGTGCAGATACGCAGTATTTT.

The V call is TRBV5-1, the J call TRBJ2-1, with 8 bases identical to TRBD1. Trimming cost V 3 bases and J 8 bases; bases outside gene matches: 10. The CDR3 consists of 15 residues. CDR1 and CDR2 from the germline V gene are SGHRS and YFSETQ. The CDR3 loop is CASSSDRALVDEQFF. Written as DNA, the CDR3 is TGCGCCAGCAGCTCGGACAGGGCTCTCGTTGATGAGCAGTTCTTC.

This sequence joins TRBV6-5 and TRBJ1-2; D is undetermined. The CDR3 extends over 11 amino acids. V was clipped by 7 bases and J by 2 bases, with 5 bases between them. Per the germline V gene, CDR1 is MNHEY and CDR2 is SVGAGI. The DNA of the CDR3 is TGTGCCAGCATGGCAAACTATGGCTACACCTTC. As protein: CASMANYGYTF.

The gene calls are TRBV7-9 and TRBJ2-7; D call uncertain. Trimming took 2 bases from V and 3 from J, leaving 5 bases between them. The CDR3 covers 12 residues. Germline V gene sequence: CDR1 SEHNR, CDR2 FQNEAQ (reference sequence). The CDR3 loop reads CASSLPSYEQYF. The DNA for the CDR3 is TGTGCCAGCAGCTTACCTAGCTACGAGCAGTACTTC.

This rearrangement joins TRBV3-1 (or the pseudogene TRBV3-2) to TRBJ2-5; perhaps TRBD2 as D (5 bases). Germline V gene lookup returns CDR1 LGHDT and CDR2 YNNKEL (reference sequence). This CDR3 spans 14 amino acids. With 2 bases removed from V and 5 bases from J, the gap between germline ends came to 12 bases. This CDR3 reads CASSQYQEAETQYF. The CDR3 nucleotides are TGTGCCAGCAGCCAATATCAGGAGGCTGAGACCCAGTACTTC.

This clone was recorded only once. This chain uses TRBV30 with TRBJ2-2; no clear D gene. This CDR3 region has 15 residues. The germline gives CDR1 GTSNPN, CDR2 SVGIG (reference sequence). The V end lost 3 bases, the J end lost 0 bases, and 11 bases lay between the germline ends. The CDR3 loop is CAWRRGRANTGELFF. DNA of the CDR3: TGTGCCTGGAGGCGTGGACGGGCGAACACCGGGGAGCTGTTTTTT.

The rearrangement joins TRBV3-1 (or the pseudogene TRBV3-2) to TRBJ1-2, with D unclear. Germline V gene data show CDR1 as LGHDT and CDR2 as YNNKEL (reference sequence). Trimming cost V 2 bases and J 4 bases, with 5 bases left between them. The CDR3 sequence is 12 residues long. DNA for the CDR3: TGTGCCAGCAGCCAATGGGTCTATGGCTACACCTTC. Translated: CASSQWVYGYTF.

V usage is TRBV15 and J usage is TRBJ2-7; 12 nucleotides match TRBD2. CDR3 length equals 15 residues. V lost 5 bases to trimming and J lost 3 bases; unmatched junction nucleotides: 5. In germline, CDR1 is LNHNV, CDR2 YYDKDF (reference sequence). CDR3 amino acids: CATSLRTSGVYEQYF. The CDR3, as DNA: TGTGCCACCAGCCTACGGACTAGCGGGGTCTACGAGCAGTACTTC.

CDR3 bases: TGCAGCGTTCTACGGAGCTCTGGAAACACCATATATTTT. It encodes CSVLRSSGNTIYF. The chain recombines TRBV29-1 with TRBJ1-3; no firm D call. V was pared by 5 bases and J by 0 bases, with 8 bases between. The CDR3 loop spans 13 amino acids. Germline V gene lookup returns CDR1 SQVTM and CDR2 ANQGSEA.

The gene calls are TRBV5-6 and TRBJ2-7; possible D gene TRBD2, 5 bases. CDR3 length equals 14 residues. Between the trimmed V and J ends, which lost 2 bases and 1 base, there was a span of 10 bases. Germline CDR1 and CDR2: SGHDT and YYEEEE. The CDR3 DNA reads TGTGCCAGCAGCTTAAGCGGAATATCCTACGAGCAGTACTTC. Translating it yields CASSLSGISYEQYF.

A single count supports this clone. CDR3 coding DNA: TGTGCCAGCAGCCCTGCAGGGACGTATGAGCAGTTCTTC. Amino acids: CASSPAGTYEQFF. The chain carries TRBV6-2 or TRBV6-3 and TRBJ2-1, with D perhaps assigned TRBD1 or TRBD2 (5 bases each). This CDR3 is 13 amino acids long. The germline V gene has CDR1 MNHEY and CDR2 SVGEGT. Trimming removed 6 bases from V and 8 bases from J, with 14 bases in between.

This clone appeared a few times. The chain combines TRBV18 with TRBJ1-2; possible D gene TRBD1, 5 bases. The V gene's germline CDR1 is KGHSH and CDR2 LQKENI. V was shortened by 3 bases and J by 1 base, with 9 bases between the two germline ends. The CDR3 is made up of 14 amino acids. Here the CDR3 reads CASSPAGINYGYTF. CDR3 DNA sequence: TGTGCCAGCTCACCTGCAGGGATTAACTATGGCTACACCTTC.

In DNA form, the CDR3 reads TGTGCCAGCAGCTTAGCCCCTAGCGGGGGGCCCCACGAGCAGTACTTC. Its translation is CASSLAPSGGPHEQYF. The genes are TRBV7-8 and TRBJ2-7, with 11 bases identical to TRBD2. The germline V gene has CDR1 SGHVS and CDR2 FQNEAQ. Unmatched junction bases numbered 6, after V lost 0 bases and J lost 5 bases. This CDR3 is 16 amino acids long.

The rearrangement links TRBV12-5 to TRBJ2-7; D possibly corresponds to TRBD2 (5 bases). This CDR3 spans 15 amino acids. With 1 base removed from V and 5 bases from J, the gap between germline ends came to 15 bases. CDR1 is LGHNT, CDR2 FRNRAP, per germline. The CDR3 loop reads CASGLERVLPHEQYF. The DNA of the CDR3 is TGTGCTAGTGGTTTGGAGAGGGTTCTTCCCCACGAGCAGTACTTC.